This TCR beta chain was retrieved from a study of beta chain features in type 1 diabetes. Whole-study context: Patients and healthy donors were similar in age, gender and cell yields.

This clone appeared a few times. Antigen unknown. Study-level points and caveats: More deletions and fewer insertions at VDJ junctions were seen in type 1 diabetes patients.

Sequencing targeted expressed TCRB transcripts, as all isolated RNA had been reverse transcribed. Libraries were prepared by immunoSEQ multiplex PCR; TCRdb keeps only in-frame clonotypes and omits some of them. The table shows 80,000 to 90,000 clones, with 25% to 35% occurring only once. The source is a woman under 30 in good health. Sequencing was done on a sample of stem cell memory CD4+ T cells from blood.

CDR3 nucleotides: TGTGCCAGCAGCGGGACTAGCGGGAGGACTGCCTACAATGAGCAGTTCTTC. It yields the protein CASSGTSGRTAYNEQFF. This chain links TRBV5-8 with TRBJ2-1, with 15 bases identical to TRBD2. Germline assignment: CDR1 SGHTS and CDR2 YDEGEE. The CDR3 is 17 residues long. V gave up 4 bases and J gave up 2 bases; unmatched junction bases: 4.